This T cell receptor beta chain was sequenced in a study of CD8+ T cells in alopecia areata. This CDR3 has 14 amino acids. The V gene's germline CDR1 is MNHEY and CDR2 SVGAGI. Trimming removed 5 bases from V and 10 bases from J; junction bases left unmatched: 5. After isolation, RNA underwent reverse transcription to generate cDNA as the sequencing template. Profiling relied on immunoSEQ multiplex PCR, and the TCRdb table lists in-frame clones only, not all of them. The sample records under 200,000 clones, less than 70% being singletons. Treatment in this sample: oral pan-JAK inhibitor, 5-10 mg twice daily. Collection of lesional scalp punch biopsies and peripheral blood was performed in alopecia areata patients. General observations from the study: There was only one nonresponder, so it was unclear how baseline CD8+ expansion relates to response.

In regard to this clone: What it binds is unknown.

The V call is TRBV6-5, the J call TRBJ1-6; 10 bases line up with TRBD1. The clonotype originates from a human donor with alopecia areata. The source material was CD4+ T cells sorted from blood, sampled at week 24, from a patient treated with tofacitinib. The DNA of the CDR3 is TGTGCCAGCAGTCGGACAGGGGGATGGTCACCCCTCCACTTT. Protein product: CASSRTGGWSPLHF.